The sequence of this TCR beta chain was determined in a study of graft-versus-host responses after intestinal transplantation (dated by TCRdb to the early 2020s). About the study as a whole: Multivisceral, liver-intestinal, or isolated intestinal transplants were received by the recipients. Graft-versus-host and host-versus-graft alloreactive T cell clones were tracked in the graft, circulation and bone marrow after intestinal transplantation using bulk TCR-beta CDR3 sequencing. Instead of going to the commercial service, samples from a few later patients were sequenced in-house on an Illumina MiSeq and processed with MiXCR. A peak of at least 4% donor T cells among recipient peripheral blood mononuclear cells was the definition used for donor T cell macrochimerism. A cohort of more than 20 intestinal transplant recipients, including one retransplant, was enrolled, and a few patients lacking pretransplant specimens were excluded. To identify alloreactive clones, pre-transplant mixed lymphocyte reaction products were sequenced and compared with unstimulated pre-transplant donor and recipient T cells. All recipients received anti-thymocyte globulin induction followed by maintenance tacrolimus and steroids for 3 to 4 years.

Inclusive of the bounding cysteine and phenylalanine, the CDR3 is 17 residues long. The sequence is cut down to CDR3 DNA, 51 bases in frame from base 1. From the germline V gene (reference sequence), CDR1 is LNHDA and CDR2 is SQIVND. Trimming removed 2 bases from V and 4 bases from J; the gene matches leave 11 bases unexplained. The time point label for this specimen denotes: cells obtained before transplantation from donor or recipient. CD3+CD4+ and CD3+CD8+ populations were FACS-sorted from unstimulated pre-transplant donor and recipient cells taken from spleen or lymph nodes. Broader findings and caveats from the paper: GvH clones were detected in recipient bone marrow, and some of these GvH clones were observed earlier in ileal mucosa or blood, consistent with an intestinal mucosal origin. In patients with donor T cell macrochimerism, the allografts had high GvH to HvG T cell clonal ratios. The relatively low number and heterogeneity of intestinal transplant patients limited the conclusions. Early after transplant, peak levels of circulating GvH clones were found to be associated with declines in HvG clones.

Libraries were prepared through the immunoSEQ multiplex PCR assay. For most patients, genomic DNA was isolated with the Qiagen DNeasy Blood and Tissue Kit and sent frozen to Adaptive Biotechnologies for TCR sequencing. Adaptive Biotechnologies carried out high-throughput TCR-beta CDR3 sequencing of genomic DNA for most patients. The study's processing was this. TCR sequencing data for around 20 patients were retrieved from Adaptive's ImmunoSEQ software; a few other patients were processed with MiXCR and VDJtools. To correct CD4 versus CD8 sorting errors, sequences present in both subsets at a frequency ratio below 5:1 were removed. Because the origin of CDR3 nucleotide sequences shared between donor and recipient could not be assigned, those sequences were removed. Alloreactive clones required at least 2-fold expansion over unstimulated cells and minimum CFSE-low frequency of 0.002% (template counts) or 0.001% (read counts). Clones were considered mappable if detected in sequenced pre-transplant spleen, lymph node, or MLR CFSE-low populations of the donor or recipient. The cumulative frequency of alloreactive clones was calculated as a percentage of all sequences, weighted by copy number. TCRdb took over this immuneACCESS table, retaining in-frame rearrangements with V and J assigned. Such tables are incomplete; in checked studies, under half of the missing clones stem from an unresolved V gene, and the remainder is unexplained. The V and J calls and the clone size are those of that table, but D and trimming were determined from the DNA. Present in this sample are roughly 130,000 clones, about nine tenths of which were seen just once. The ten largest clones take up approximately 0.2% of the sample.

Regarding this clone: Its antigen is currently not known. Within one base of it there is no much larger clone, and no base qualities were kept.

This receptor was identified in a human donor who received an intestinal transplant. The V gene is TRBV19 and the J gene is TRBJ1-2, with 9 bases aligning to TRBD1. This specimen was unstimulated CD4+ T cells sorted from spleen or lymph node cells, taken before intestinal transplant. The bases read TGTGCCAGTAGTATAAACAAAGGACAGGGGAATATCTATGGCTACACCTTC. This sequence encodes CASSINKGQGNIYGYTF.